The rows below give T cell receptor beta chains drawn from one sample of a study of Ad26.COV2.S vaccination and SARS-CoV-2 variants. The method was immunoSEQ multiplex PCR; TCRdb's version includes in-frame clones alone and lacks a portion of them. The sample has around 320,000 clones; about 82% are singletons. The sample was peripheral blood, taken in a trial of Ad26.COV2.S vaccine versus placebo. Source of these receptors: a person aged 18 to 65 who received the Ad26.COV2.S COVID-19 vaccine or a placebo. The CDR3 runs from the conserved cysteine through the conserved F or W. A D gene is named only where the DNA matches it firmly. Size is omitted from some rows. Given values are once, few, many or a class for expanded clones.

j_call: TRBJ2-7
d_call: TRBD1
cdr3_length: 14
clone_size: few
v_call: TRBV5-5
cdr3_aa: CASSLDRGPYEQYF
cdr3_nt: TGTGCCAGCAGCTTAGACAGGGGACCCTACGAGCAGTACTTC

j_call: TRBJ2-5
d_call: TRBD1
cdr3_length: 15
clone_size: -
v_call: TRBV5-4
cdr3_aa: CASSPPTGARETQYF
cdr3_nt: TGTGCCAGCAGCCCGCCGACAGGGGCGAGGGAGACCCAGTACTTC

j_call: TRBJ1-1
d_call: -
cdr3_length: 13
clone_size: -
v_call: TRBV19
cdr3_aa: CASSDQVNTEAFF
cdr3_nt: TGTGCCAGTAGTGACCAGGTGAACACTGAAGCTTTCTTT

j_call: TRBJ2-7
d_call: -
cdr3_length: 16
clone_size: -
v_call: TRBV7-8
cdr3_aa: CASSPPLRGGGYEQYF
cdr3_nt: TGTGCCAGCAGCCCCCCCCTACGGGGCGGTGGGTACGAGCAGTACTTC

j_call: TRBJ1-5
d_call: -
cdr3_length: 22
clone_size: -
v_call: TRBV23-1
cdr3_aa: CASSHPNPNRPTPTNSNQPQHF
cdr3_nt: TGCGCCAGCAGTCATCCGAACCCAAACAGGCCAACCCCCACGAATAGCAATCAGCCCCAGCATTTT

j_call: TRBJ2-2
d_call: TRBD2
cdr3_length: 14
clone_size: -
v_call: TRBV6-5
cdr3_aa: CASSSGGGHAELFF
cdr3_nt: TGTGCCAGCAGTTCGGGGGGGGGTCACGCGGAGCTGTTTTTT

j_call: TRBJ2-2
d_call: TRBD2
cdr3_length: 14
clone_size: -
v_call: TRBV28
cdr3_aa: CASRNARGAGELFF
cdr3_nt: TGTGCCAGCAGAAATGCTCGGGGGGCCGGGGAGCTGTTTTTT

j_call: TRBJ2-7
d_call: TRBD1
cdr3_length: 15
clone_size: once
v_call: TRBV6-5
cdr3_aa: CASKTPGQGAGEQYF
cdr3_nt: TGTGCCAGCAAAACCCCGGGACAGGGGGCTGGAGAGCAGTACTTC

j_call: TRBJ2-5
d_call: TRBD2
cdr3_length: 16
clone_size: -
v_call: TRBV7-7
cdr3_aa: CASSRLGGGRQETQYF
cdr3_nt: TGTGCCAGCAGCCGACTAGGCGGGGGGCGCCAAGAGACCCAGTACTTC

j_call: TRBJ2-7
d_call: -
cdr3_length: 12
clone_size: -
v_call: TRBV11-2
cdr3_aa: CASRRPTGEQYF
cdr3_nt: TGTGCCAGCAGACGACCCACGGGAGAGCAGTACTTC

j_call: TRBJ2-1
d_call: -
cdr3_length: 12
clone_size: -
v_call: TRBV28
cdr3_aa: CASSFGRGSKFF
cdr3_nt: -

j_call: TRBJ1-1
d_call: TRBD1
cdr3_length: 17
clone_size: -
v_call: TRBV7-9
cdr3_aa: CASSLAGPGGMNTEAFF
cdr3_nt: TGTGCCAGCAGCTTGGCAGGGCCAGGGGGCATGAACACTGAAGCTTTCTTT

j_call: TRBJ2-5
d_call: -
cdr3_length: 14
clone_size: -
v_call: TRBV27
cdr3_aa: CASILRDKWETQYF
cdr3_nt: TGTGCCAGCATCCTTCGTGACAAGTGGGAGACCCAGTACTTC

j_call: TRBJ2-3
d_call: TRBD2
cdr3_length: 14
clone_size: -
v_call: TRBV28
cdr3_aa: CASSLHFGGDTQYF
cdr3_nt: TGTGCCAGCAGTTTACATTTCGGGGGGGATACGCAGTATTTT

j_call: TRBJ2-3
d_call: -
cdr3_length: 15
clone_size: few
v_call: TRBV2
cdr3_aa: CASLAGILSTDTQYF
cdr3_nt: TGTGCCAGCCTGGCGGGGATCCTAAGCACAGATACGCAGTATTTT

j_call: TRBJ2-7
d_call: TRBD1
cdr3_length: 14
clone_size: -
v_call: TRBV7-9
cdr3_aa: CASSSGQGIDEQYF
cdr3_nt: TGTGCCAGCAGCTCCGGACAGGGGATTGACGAGCAGTACTTC

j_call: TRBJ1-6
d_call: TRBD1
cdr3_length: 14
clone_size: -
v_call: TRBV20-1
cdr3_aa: CSASMAQGRSPLHF
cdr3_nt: TGCAGTGCTAGTATGGCACAGGGGAGGTCACCCCTCCACTTT

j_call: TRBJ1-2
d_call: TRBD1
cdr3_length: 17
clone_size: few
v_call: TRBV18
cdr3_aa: CASSPLGFGTGDEDYTF
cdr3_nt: TGTGCCAGCTCACCGCTTGGTTTTGGGACAGGGGATGAAGACTACACCTTC

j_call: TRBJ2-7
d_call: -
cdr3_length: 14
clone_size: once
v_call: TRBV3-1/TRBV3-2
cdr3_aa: CASSQSDASYEQYF
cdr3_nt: TGTGCCAGCAGCCAATCGGACGCTTCCTACGAGCAGTACTTC

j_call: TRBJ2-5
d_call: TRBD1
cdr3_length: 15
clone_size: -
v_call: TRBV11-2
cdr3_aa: CASSSTGAKGETQYF
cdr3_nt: TGTGCCAGCAGCTCGACAGGGGCGAAGGGAGAGACCCAGTACTTC

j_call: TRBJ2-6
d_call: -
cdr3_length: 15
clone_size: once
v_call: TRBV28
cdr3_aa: CASSPTNSGANVLTF
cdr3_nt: TGTGCCAGCAGTCCCACAAACTCTGGGGCCAACGTCCTGACTTTC

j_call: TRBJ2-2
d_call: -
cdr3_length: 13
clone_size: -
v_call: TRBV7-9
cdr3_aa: CASRTGNTGELFF
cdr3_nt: TGTGCCAGCAGGACAGGGAACACCGGGGAGCTGTTTTTT

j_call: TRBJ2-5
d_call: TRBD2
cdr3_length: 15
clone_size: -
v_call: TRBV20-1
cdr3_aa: CSASPRTSGGETQYF
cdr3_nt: TGCAGTGCTAGTCCCCGGACTAGCGGGGGAGAGACCCAGTACTTC

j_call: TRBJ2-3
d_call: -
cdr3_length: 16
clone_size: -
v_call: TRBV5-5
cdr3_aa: CASSLERGQSTDTQYF
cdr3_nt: TGTGCCAGCAGCTTGGAACGGGGGCAAAGCACAGATACGCAGTATTTT

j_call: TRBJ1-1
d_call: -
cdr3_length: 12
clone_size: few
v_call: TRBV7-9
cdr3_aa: CASSLGIAEAFF
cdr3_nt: TGTGCCAGCAGCTTAGGGATCGCTGAAGCTTTCTTT

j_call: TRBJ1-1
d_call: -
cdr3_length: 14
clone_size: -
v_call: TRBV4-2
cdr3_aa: CASSQGGQNTEAFF
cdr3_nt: TGTGCCAGCAGCCAAGGGGGGCAAAACACTGAAGCTTTCTTT

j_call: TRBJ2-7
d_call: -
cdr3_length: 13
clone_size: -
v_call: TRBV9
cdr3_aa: CASSVGGSYEQYF
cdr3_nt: TGTGCCAGCAGCGTAGGAGGATCCTACGAGCAGTACTTC

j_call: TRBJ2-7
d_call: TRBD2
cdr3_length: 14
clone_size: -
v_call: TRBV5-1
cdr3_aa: CASKSGIGDYEQYF
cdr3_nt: TGCGCCAGCAAAAGCGGGATAGGGGACTACGAGCAGTACTTC

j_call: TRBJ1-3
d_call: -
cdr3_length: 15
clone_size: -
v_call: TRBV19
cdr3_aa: CASSGGSVSGNTIYF
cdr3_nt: TGTGCCAGTAGTGGGGGTTCGGTCTCTGGAAACACCATATATTTT

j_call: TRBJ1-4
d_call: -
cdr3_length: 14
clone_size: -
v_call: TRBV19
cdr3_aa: CASSIDRATEKLFF
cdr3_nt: TGTGCCAGTAGTATAGACAGGGCAACGGAAAAACTGTTTTTT

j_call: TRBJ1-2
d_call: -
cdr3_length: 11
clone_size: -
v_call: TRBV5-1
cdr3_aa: CASSLDRVYTF
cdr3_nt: TGCGCCAGCAGCTTGGACAGGGTCTACACCTTC

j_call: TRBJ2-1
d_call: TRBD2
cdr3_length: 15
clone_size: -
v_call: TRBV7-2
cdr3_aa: CASSLLAGGRDEQFF
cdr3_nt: TGTGCCAGCAGTCTCCTAGCGGGGGGGCGTGATGAGCAGTTCTTC

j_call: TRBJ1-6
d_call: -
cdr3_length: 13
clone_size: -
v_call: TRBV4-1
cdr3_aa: CASSQELTTPLHF
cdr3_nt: TGCGCCAGCAGCCAAGAACTAACGACACCCCTCCACTTT

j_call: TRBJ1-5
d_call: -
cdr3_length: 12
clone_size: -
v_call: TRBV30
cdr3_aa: CAWNEATQPQHF
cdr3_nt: TGTGCCTGGAATGAAGCTACCCAGCCCCAGCATTTT

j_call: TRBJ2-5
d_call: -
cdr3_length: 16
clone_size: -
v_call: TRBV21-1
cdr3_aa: CASSKAGMGQGETQYF
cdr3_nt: TGTGCCAGCAGCAAAGCGGGAATGGGACAGGGAGAGACCCAGTACTTC

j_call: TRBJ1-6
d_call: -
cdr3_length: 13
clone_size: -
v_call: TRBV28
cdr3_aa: CASRSGNNSPLHF
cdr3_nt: TGTGCCAGCAGATCCGGGAATAATTCACCCCTCCACTTT

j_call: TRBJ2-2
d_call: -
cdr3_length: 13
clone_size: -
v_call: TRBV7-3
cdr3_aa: CASSFRDGGELFF
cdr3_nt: TGTGCCAGCAGCTTTAGGGATGGCGGGGAGCTGTTTTTT

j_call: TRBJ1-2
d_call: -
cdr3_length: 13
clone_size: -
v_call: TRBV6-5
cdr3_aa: CASSTRDKDGYTF
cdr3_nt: TGTGCCAGCAGCACGCGAGATAAGGATGGCTACACCTTC

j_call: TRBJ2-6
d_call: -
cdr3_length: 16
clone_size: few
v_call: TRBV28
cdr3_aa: CASSLERLSGANVLTF
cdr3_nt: TGTGCCAGCAGTTTGGAGAGGCTCTCTGGGGCCAACGTCCTGACTTTC

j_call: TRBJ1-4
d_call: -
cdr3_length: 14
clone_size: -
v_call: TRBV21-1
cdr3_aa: CASSKGHKNEKLFF
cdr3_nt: TGTGCCAGCAGCAAGGGACATAAGAATGAAAAACTGTTTTTT

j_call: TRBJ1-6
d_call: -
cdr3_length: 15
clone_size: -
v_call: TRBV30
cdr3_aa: CAWSRGSSYNSPLHF
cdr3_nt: TGTGCCTGGAGTAGGGGGAGCTCCTATAATTCACCCCTCCACTTT

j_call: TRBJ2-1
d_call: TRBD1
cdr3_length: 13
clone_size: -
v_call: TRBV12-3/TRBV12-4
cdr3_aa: CASRPTGDHEQFF
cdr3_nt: TGTGCCAGCAGGCCGACAGGGGACCATGAGCAGTTCTTC

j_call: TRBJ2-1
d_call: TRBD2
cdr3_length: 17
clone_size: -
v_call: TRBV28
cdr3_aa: CASSLTSGVSSYNEQFF
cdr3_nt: TGTGCCAGCAGTTTAACTAGCGGGGTCAGCTCCTACAATGAGCAGTTCTTC

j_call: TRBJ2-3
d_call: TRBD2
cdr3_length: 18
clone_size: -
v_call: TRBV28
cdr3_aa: CASSWTSGGPPSTDTQYF
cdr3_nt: TGTGCCAGCAGTTGGACTAGCGGGGGGCCACCTAGCACAGATACGCAGTATTTT

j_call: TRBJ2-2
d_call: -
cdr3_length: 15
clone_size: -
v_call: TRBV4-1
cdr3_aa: CASSQDSANTGELFF
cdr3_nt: TGCGCCAGCAGCCAAGATTCCGCGAACACCGGGGAGCTGTTTTTT

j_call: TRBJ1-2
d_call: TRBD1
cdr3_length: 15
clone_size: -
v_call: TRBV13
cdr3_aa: CASSLGSDRNYGYTF
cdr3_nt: TGTGCCAGCAGCTTAGGATCGGACAGGAACTATGGCTACACCTTC